Listed below are T cell receptor beta chains from one sample, sequenced in a study of control samples from healthy donors and cancer patients. Clones were read by immunoSEQ multiplex PCR, and TCRdb kept only the in-frame ones, dropping some. The repertoire consists of tens of thousands of clones, with approximately 85% occurring once and the leading ten covering nearly 5.5%. Sequencing was done on a sample of blood. The source is a man aged 35 to 55 in good health. The CDR3 runs from the conserved cysteine through the conserved F or W. D genes are given only for firm matches. Size is omitted from some rows. Given values are once, few, many or a class for expanded clones.

J gene: TRBJ2-1
D gene: TRBD2
clone size: NA
V gene: TRBV7-2
CDR3 DNA: TGTGCCAGCAGCTTAGGTCGGGGAGGGTTGGACAATGAGCAGTTCTTC
CDR3 protein: CASSLGRGGLDNEQFF

J gene: TRBJ2-1
D gene: TRBD2
clone size: once
V gene: TRBV3-1/TRBV3-2
CDR3 DNA: TGTGCCAGCAGCGAGACTAGCGGGGGGGCCCAGGATGAGCAGTTCTTC
CDR3 protein: CASSETSGGAQDEQFF

J gene: TRBJ2-5
D gene: NA
clone size: NA
V gene: TRBV25-1
CDR3 DNA: TGTGCCAGCAGTGAGTTAAAGGCAGCCTTAGTGTACCAAGAGACCCAGTACTTC
CDR3 protein: CASSELKAALVYQETQYF

J gene: TRBJ1-4
D gene: NA
clone size: NA
V gene: TRBV18
CDR3 DNA: TGTGCCAGCTCACCCACGGTTTGGGACCCTGAAAAACTGTTTTTT
CDR3 protein: CASSPTVWDPEKLFF

J gene: TRBJ2-6
D gene: NA
clone size: NA
V gene: TRBV6-6
CDR3 DNA: TGTGCCAGCAGTTCTACAGGCTTCTCTGGGGCCAACGTCCTGACTTTC
CDR3 protein: CASSSTGFSGANVLTF

J gene: TRBJ1-1
D gene: TRBD1
clone size: NA
V gene: TRBV2
CDR3 DNA: TGTGCCAGGACTAGACAGGGTGCAGGCGCTGAAGCTTTCTTT
CDR3 protein: CARTRQGAGAEAFF

J gene: TRBJ2-1
D gene: NA
clone size: few
V gene: TRBV7-3
CDR3 DNA: TGTGCCAGTGGGGACTCCTACAATGAGCAGTTCTTC
CDR3 protein: CASGDSYNEQFF

J gene: TRBJ1-2
D gene: NA
clone size: NA
V gene: TRBV6-6
CDR3 DNA: TGTGCCAGCAGCCAGGACAGCTTAGATGGCTACACCTTC
CDR3 protein: CASSQDSLDGYTF

J gene: TRBJ1-5
D gene: TRBD1
clone size: NA
V gene: TRBV7-9
CDR3 DNA: TGTGCCAGCAGCTTAGGGACAGGGGGCGAGCCCCAGCATTTT
CDR3 protein: CASSLGTGGEPQHF

J gene: TRBJ2-4
D gene: TRBD1
clone size: NA
V gene: TRBV7-2
CDR3 DNA: TGTGCCAGCAGCTTAGGGGCGACAGGGCAGCGCATTCAGTACTTC
CDR3 protein: CASSLGATGQRIQYF

J gene: TRBJ2-7
D gene: NA
clone size: NA
V gene: TRBV19
CDR3 DNA: TGTGCCAGTAGTATCCTCAACTCCTACGAGCAGTACTTC
CDR3 protein: CASSILNSYEQYF

J gene: TRBJ1-5
D gene: NA
clone size: NA
V gene: TRBV7-9
CDR3 DNA: TGTGCCAGCAGCTTAGCGGGGGGCAACAATCAGCCCCAGCATTTT
CDR3 protein: CASSLAGGNNQPQHF

J gene: TRBJ2-2
D gene: NA
clone size: NA
V gene: TRBV19
CDR3 DNA: TGTGCCAGTAGTATAGGACAACTAGGCGGGGGGGAGCTGTTTTTT
CDR3 protein: CASSIGQLGGGELFF

J gene: TRBJ1-2
D gene: NA
clone size: NA
V gene: TRBV7-9
CDR3 DNA: TGTGCCAGCAGCTGGACTGACTATGGCTACACCTTC
CDR3 protein: CASSWTDYGYTF

J gene: TRBJ1-5
D gene: TRBD1
clone size: NA
V gene: TRBV18
CDR3 DNA: TGTGCCAGCTCACTAAAAGGGACAGGGAATAGCAATCAGCCCCAGCATTTT
CDR3 protein: CASSLKGTGNSNQPQHF

J gene: TRBJ2-5
D gene: NA
clone size: NA
V gene: TRBV7-2
CDR3 DNA: TGTGCCAGCAGCTCCCTGGGGGGCTCCCGGGAGACCCAGTACTTC
CDR3 protein: CASSSLGGSRETQYF

J gene: TRBJ2-1
D gene: TRBD2
clone size: NA
V gene: TRBV15
CDR3 DNA: TGTGCCACCAGCAGAGATCTAGCGGGTGTCAATGAGCAGTTCTTC
CDR3 protein: CATSRDLAGVNEQFF

J gene: TRBJ2-5
D gene: TRBD1
clone size: NA
V gene: TRBV28
CDR3 DNA: TGTGCCAGCAGTTCTGGGACAGGTGGTAGGACCCAGTACTTC
CDR3 protein: CASSSGTGGRTQYF

J gene: TRBJ2-3
D gene: NA
clone size: NA
V gene: TRBV20-1
CDR3 DNA: TGCAGTGCGATAGGCGGGGATAGGCAGTATTTT
CDR3 protein: CSAIGGDRQYF

J gene: TRBJ1-2
D gene: NA
clone size: NA
V gene: TRBV2
CDR3 DNA: TGTGCCAGCAGTGAAGCGCTGTCATATGGCTACACCTTC
CDR3 protein: CASSEALSYGYTF

J gene: TRBJ2-3
D gene: TRBD2
clone size: NA
V gene: TRBV7-2
CDR3 DNA: TGTGCCAGCAGCCCCCTAGCGGCAGATACGCAGTATTTT
CDR3 protein: CASSPLAADTQYF

J gene: TRBJ1-5
D gene: NA
clone size: few
V gene: TRBV19
CDR3 DNA: TGTGCCAGTAGTATAGTGGGGGGCCAGCCCCAGCATTTT
CDR3 protein: CASSIVGGQPQHF

J gene: TRBJ2-5
D gene: NA
clone size: NA
V gene: TRBV7-3
CDR3 DNA: TGTGCCAGCAGCCGAGAGGCGGGCTTGGAGACCCAGTACTTC
CDR3 protein: CASSREAGLETQYF

J gene: TRBJ2-1
D gene: TRBD2
clone size: NA
V gene: TRBV4-2
CDR3 DNA: TGTGCCAGCAGCCAAGACGGGACTAGCGGGACGTACAATGAGCAGTTCTTC
CDR3 protein: CASSQDGTSGTYNEQFF

J gene: TRBJ2-2
D gene: NA
clone size: few
V gene: TRBV7-3
CDR3 DNA: TGTGCCAGCAGCTTAACCCGGGAGCCGAACACCGGGGAGCTGTTTTTT
CDR3 protein: CASSLTREPNTGELFF

J gene: TRBJ1-1
D gene: NA
clone size: NA
V gene: TRBV6-5
CDR3 DNA: TGTGCCAGCACTTTTCCCCAGGGGCTGAACACTGAAGCTTTCTTT
CDR3 protein: CASTFPQGLNTEAFF

J gene: TRBJ1-1
D gene: NA
clone size: NA
V gene: TRBV13
CDR3 DNA: TGTGCCAGCAGGAGGGGGGGAGAGAACACTGAAGCTTTCTTT
CDR3 protein: CASRRGGENTEAFF

J gene: TRBJ1-5
D gene: NA
clone size: NA
V gene: TRBV7-2
CDR3 DNA: TGTGCCAGCAGCTTAGAGGGAGTCGGCAATCAGCCCCAGCATTTT
CDR3 protein: CASSLEGVGNQPQHF

J gene: TRBJ1-4
D gene: NA
clone size: once
V gene: TRBV6-2/TRBV6-3
CDR3 DNA: TGTGCCAGCAGTTACCATGGAGGGACCACTAAACGGCGTAATGAAAAACTGTTTTTT
CDR3 protein: CASSYHGGTTKRRNEKLFF

J gene: TRBJ1-4
D gene: NA
clone size: NA
V gene: TRBV3-1/TRBV3-2
CDR3 DNA: TGTGCCAGCAGCCAAGTCGGTCAGTGTCTTTGTAGGAATGAAAAACTGTTTTTT
CDR3 protein: CASSQVGQCLCRNEKLFF

J gene: TRBJ2-3
D gene: NA
clone size: NA
V gene: TRBV7-8
CDR3 DNA: TGTGCCAGCAGCTTAGAAGATAAGGGCACAGATACGCAGTATTTT
CDR3 protein: CASSLEDKGTDTQYF

J gene: TRBJ2-7
D gene: TRBD2
clone size: NA
V gene: TRBV7-2
CDR3 DNA: TGTGCCAGCAGCGAAGGACTAGCGGGAGGACCCGAGCAGTACTTC
CDR3 protein: CASSEGLAGGPEQYF

J gene: TRBJ1-4
D gene: TRBD1
clone size: NA
V gene: TRBV27
CDR3 DNA: TGTGCCAGCAGTAGGACAGGGACTAATGAAAAACTGTTTTTT
CDR3 protein: CASSRTGTNEKLFF